The 27 T cell receptor beta chains below come from one sample, sequenced in a study of OX40 agonist ivuxolimab in advanced cancers. Measured with immunoSEQ multiplex PCR; TCRdb has only the in-frame clones, and not every one. The sample consists of roughly 110,000 clones, 90% of them appearing once. Sequenced here: CD4+ or CD8+ T cells sorted from blood, sampled in a trial of the OX40 agonist ivuxolimab. These receptors originate from an adult with an advanced solid tumor such as melanoma, head and neck, liver or kidney cancer.

This chain uses TRBV19 with TRBJ2-3, with TRBD2 identical over 8 bases. The CDR3 is 15 amino acids. The J segment lost 0 bases and the V segment lost 5 bases, leaving 4 bases of the junction unmatched. The germline V gene has CDR1 LNHDA and CDR2 SQIVND (reference sequence). The CDR3 reads CASSAGTSSTDTQYF. The CDR3 DNA follows: TGTGCCAGTAGTGCCGGGACTAGTAGCACAGATACGCAGTATTTT.

V and J are TRBV5-4 and TRBJ1-2; D uncertain. This CDR3 comprises 11 residues. V gave up 3 bases and J gave up 3 bases, with 3 bases separating them. In germline, CDR1 is SGHNT, CDR2 YYREEE (reference sequence). Here the CDR3 reads CASSSDYGYTF. The CDR3 coding sequence is TGTGCCAGCAGCTCCGACTATGGCTACACCTTC. Supplemented by reference TRBV5-4 and TRBJ1-2, the full variable domain reads ETGVTQSPTHLIKTRGQQVTLRCSSQSGHNTVSWYQQALGQGPQFIFQYYREEENGRGNFPPRFSGLQFPNYSSELNVNALELDDSALYLCASSSDYGYTFGSGTRLTVV.

The chain couples TRBV11-2 to TRBJ2-7; 9 nucleotides match TRBD1. V shed 5 bases, J shed 2 bases, and the junction held 4 bases outside the gene matches. Germline V gene sequence: CDR1 SGHAT, CDR2 FQNNGV. The CDR3 is 14 residues long. The CDR3 region is CASSLGQGPYEQYF. DNA of the CDR3: TGTGCCAGCAGCCTGGGACAGGGACCCTACGAGCAGTACTTC.

V and J are TRBV7-8 and TRBJ2-2, with TRBD1 as a possible D gene (6 bases). V shed 5 bases and J shed 1 base, with 8 bases lying between them. Germline values: CDR1 SGHVS, CDR2 FQNEAQ. This CDR3 is built from 14 residues. The CDR3 DNA follows: TGTGCCAGCAGCCCACAGGGGAACACCGGGGAGCTGTTTTTT. Translated, it gives CASSPQGNTGELFF.

The rearrangement links TRBV28 to TRBJ1-5; no clear D. Germline V gives CDR1 MDHEN, CDR2 SYDVKM. CDR3 size: 14 residues. The ends were cut back, 6 bases at V and 5 bases at J, with 14 bases in the middle. The DNA for the CDR3 is TGTGCCAGCAGCCTGTTGCGCTCGGATCAGCCCCAGCATTTT. This translates into CASSLLRSDQPQHF.

The J gene is TRBJ1-1, the V gene TRBV7-3, with a weak D call TRBD1 (5 bases). The V end lost 5 bases, the J end lost 7 bases, and 14 bases lay between the germline ends. Per the germline V gene, CDR1 is SGHTA and CDR2 is FQGTGA. The CDR3 has 13 amino acids. The CDR3 DNA sequence: TGTGCCAGCAGCCTTAACCCGGGGGGTGAAGCTTTCTTT. Its translation is CASSLNPGGEAFF.

The chain is built from TRBV7-2 and TRBJ1-2; possible D gene TRBD1, 6 bases. V was clipped by 4 bases and J by 7 bases, with 16 bases between them. Germline assignment: CDR1 SGHTA and CDR2 FQGNSA. This CDR3 is built from 14 residues. CDR3 sequence reads: CASSSLGAVSGYTF. The CDR3 region has the DNA TGTGCCAGCAGCTCCTTGGGGGCAGTAAGTGGCTACACCTTC. The full variable domain, completed using reference TRBV7-2 and TRBJ1-2, is GAGVSQSPSNKVTEKGKDVELRCDPISGHTALYWYRQSLGQGLEFLIYFQGNSAPDKSGLPSDRFSAERTGGSVSTLTIQRTQQEDSAVYLCASSSLGAVSGYTFGSGTRLTVV.

The genes are TRBV29-1 and TRBJ2-5, with D perhaps matching TRBD2 (5 bases). Trimming removed 7 bases from V and 4 bases from J, with 19 bases in between. This CDR3 has 14 amino acids. From germline, CDR1 is SQVTM and CDR2 ANQGSEA. CDR3 sequence: CSASLVGEGETQYF. Here the CDR3 DNA reads TGCAGCGCCTCCTTAGTCGGTGAGGGAGAGACCCAGTACTTC. Using reference TRBV29-1 and TRBJ2-5 for the parts outside the CDR3, the full variable domain is SAVISQKPSRDICQRGTSLTIQCQVDSQVTMMFWYRQQPGQSLTLIATANQGSEATYESGFVIDKFPISRPNLTFSTLTVSNMSPEDSSIYLCSASLVGEGETQYFGPGTRLLVL.

The rearrangement uses TRBV10-3 and TRBJ1-2; D is unclear. Between the trimmed V and J ends, which lost 4 bases and 6 bases, there was a span of 6 bases. The CDR3 is made up of 11 amino acids. The germline CDR1 and CDR2 sequences are ENHRY and SYGVKD. The CDR3 is CAISAGDGYTF. The CDR3 DNA is TGTGCCATCAGTGCTGGGGATGGCTACACCTTC.

This chain links TRBV27 with TRBJ2-7; D is ambiguous. The V end lost 5 bases, the J end lost 6 bases, and 17 bases lay between the germline ends. Germline CDR1 and CDR2: MNHEY and SMNVEV (reference sequence). CDR3 length: 14 residues. DNA of the CDR3: TGTGCCAGCAGTCCCACTGTCTCCTCCCGCGAGCAGTACTTC. Its protein product is CASSPTVSSREQYF.

The gene calls are TRBV5-1 and TRBJ2-5; 10 bases agree with TRBD2. CDR1 SGHRS and CDR2 YFSETQ come from the germline V gene. The CDR3 contains 15 residues. The V segment lost 4 bases and the J segment 3 bases; nucleotides outside the gene matches: 6. The CDR3 nucleotides read TGCGCCAGCAGCGAACAGGGGACTAGCGAAGAGACCCAGTACTTC. Translated, it gives CASSEQGTSEETQYF.

The table lists this clone with a count of one. The chain joins TRBV9 to TRBJ2-2, with 7 bases identical to TRBD1. This CDR3 is built from 16 residues. With 0 bases clipped from V and 6 bases from J, the junction kept 8 bases outside the gene matches. Per germline, CDR1 SGDLS and CDR2 YYNGEE. The CDR3 nucleotides read TGTGCCAGCAGCGTAGTTCCCCTCACAGGGGCCGGGGAGCTGTTTTTT. This sequence encodes CASSVVPLTGAGELFF.

The rearrangement joins TRBV9 to TRBJ1-1, with D maybe TRBD1 (6 bases). CDR3 length: 16 residues. Trimming removed 1 base from V and 1 base from J, with 14 bases in between. Germline loops: CDR1 SGDLS, CDR2 YYNGEE. For the CDR3, the DNA is TGTGCCAGCAGCGTAAGGGGGGGCTATGGGAACACTGAAGCTTTCTTT. Its protein is CASSVRGGYGNTEAFF.

The V and J genes are TRBV28 and TRBJ1-5; no clear D gene. The ends were cut back, 5 bases at V and 5 bases at J, with 13 bases in the middle. This CDR3 region has 14 residues. Germline loops: CDR1 MDHEN, CDR2 SYDVKM. CDR3 bases: TGTGCCAGCAGTATACCTCGTCCAGATCAGCCCCAGCATTTT. Its protein is CASSIPRPDQPQHF.

The chain has TRBV6-6 and TRBJ2-5, with TRBD1 identical over 9 bases. CDR1 and CDR2 (germline): MNHNY, SVGAGI (reference sequence). The CDR3 has 16 residues. With V trimmed by 6 bases and J by 4 bases, 12 bases remained unmatched. CDR3 bases: TGTGCCAGCAGCCGCCCCACAGGGGGCGCGTTAGAGACCCAGTACTTC. This gives the protein CASSRPTGGALETQYF.

This clone occurred a few times. The gene calls are TRBV5-1 and TRBJ2-1, with TRBD2 as a possible D gene (6 bases). V lost 0 bases and J lost 5, with 9 bases in between. This CDR3 has 14 amino acids. The V gene's germline CDR1 is SGHRS and CDR2 YFSETQ. The CDR3 DNA sequence: TGCGCCAGCAGCTTGGGCGGGGATCACAATGAGCAGTTCTTC. It encodes CASSLGGDHNEQFF.

The V and J genes are TRBV28 and TRBJ2-2; TRBD1 matches at 8 bases. CDR1 MDHEN and CDR2 SYDVKM come from the germline V gene. CDR3 size: 16 residues. V shed 10 bases, J shed 0 bases, and the junction held 10 bases outside the gene matches. CDR3 DNA: TGTGCCACCAACAGGGGGAAGGGGCCGAACACCGGGGAGCTGTTTTTT. Translating gives CATNRGKGPNTGELFF.

This rearrangement joins TRBV19 to TRBJ1-2, with D perhaps TRBD1 (5 bases). Trimming pared 9 bases from V and 3 bases from J, leaving 17 bases between. Germline V lookup: CDR1 LNHDA, CDR2 SQIVND (reference sequence). The CDR3 sequence is 14 residues long. The CDR3 region is CASRWGGRDYGYTF. CDR3 in DNA: TGTGCCAGCCGGTGGGGGGGTCGTGACTATGGCTACACCTTC.

This chain joins TRBV19 and TRBJ1-4; TRBD1 matches at 8 bases. The length of the CDR3 is 13 residues. The J segment lost 6 bases and the V segment lost 8 bases, leaving 5 bases of the junction unmatched. Looked up from germline, CDR1 is LNHDA and CDR2 is SQIVND (reference sequence). The CDR3 DNA reads as TGTGCCAGTTCAGGGGGCGACGATGAAAAACTGTTTTTT. Protein: CASSGGDDEKLFF.

This chain connects TRBV6-5 to TRBJ1-4, with no clear D. Germline V gives CDR1 MNHEY, CDR2 SVGAGI. V lost 2 bases and J 7 bases, leaving 11 bases between the germline ends. The CDR3 is 14 amino acids. The CDR3 region has the DNA TGTGCCAGCAGTTACGGCAGGACCTCTGAAAAACTGTTTTTT. As protein: CASSYGRTSEKLFF.

The chain links TRBV6-6 to TRBJ1-6; a possible D gene is TRBD1 (6 bases). Trimming took off 6 bases at V and 14 bases at J, with 14 bases between the two ends. From germline, CDR1 is MNHNY and CDR2 SVGAGI (reference sequence). The length of the CDR3 is 12 residues. CDR3 region: CASRVEGVSLHF. The DNA of the CDR3 is TGTGCCAGCAGAGTGGAGGGGGTCTCCCTCCACTTT.

The chain links TRBV5-1 to TRBJ1-1; no reliable D call. V gave up 3 bases and J gave up 0 bases, with 9 bases separating them. There are 14 residues in the CDR3. Germline lookup yields CDR1 SGHRS and CDR2 YFSETQ. In nucleotides, the CDR3 is TGCGCCAGCAGCTCGCTGACGGTGAACACTGAAGCTTTCTTT. It encodes CASSSLTVNTEAFF.

V usage is TRBV7-8 and J usage is TRBJ1-1; D is unresolved. This CDR3 is 10 amino acids long. Germline V CDR1 and CDR2: SGHVS, FQNEAQ. The germline V and J ends were trimmed by 5 bases and 5 bases, with 3 bases remaining between them. The CDR3 bases are TGTGCCAGCAGCAATACTGAAGCTTTCTTT. The encoded protein is CASSNTEAFF.

The V and J genes are TRBV4-2 and TRBJ1-1; D ambiguous. The CDR3 is 15 amino acids. The germline V and J ends were trimmed by 0 bases and 2 bases, with 10 bases remaining between them. Per germline, CDR1 LGHNA and CDR2 YNFKEQ. Here the CDR3 DNA reads TGTGCCAGCAGCCAAGAAAGGCCGGCAAACACTGAAGCTTTCTTT. Amino acids: CASSQERPANTEAFF.

Details on this clone: Other nucleotide sequences in the sample specify the same CDR3. This chain connects TRBV7-2 to TRBJ1-1; the match to TRBD1 covers 7 bases. Germline V lookup: CDR1 SGHTA, CDR2 FQGNSA. This CDR3 has 13 amino acids. V dropped 6 bases and J dropped 1; count of bases not matched to a gene: 2. In DNA form, the CDR3 reads TGTGCCAGCAGTCGACAGGGGAACACTGAAGCTTTCTTT. Residues: CASSRQGNTEAFF.

In this sample, this clone turned up once. CDR3 region: CASSPRDRAYEQYF. Written as DNA, the CDR3 is TGTGCCAGCTCACCTCGGGACAGAGCCTACGAGCAGTACTTC. The gene calls are TRBV18 and TRBJ2-7; 7 bases are shared with TRBD1. The germline gives CDR1 KGHSH, CDR2 LQKENI. V shed 3 bases, J shed 2 bases, and the junction held 4 bases outside the gene matches. The CDR3 runs 14 residues. The full variable domain, its missing parts supplied by reference TRBV18 and TRBJ2-7, is NAGVMQNPRHLVRRRGQEARLRCSPMKGHSHVYWYRQLPEEGLKFMVYLQKENIIDESGMPKERFSAEFPKEGPSILRIQQVVRGDSAAYFCASSPRDRAYEQYFGPGTRLTVT.

V and J are TRBV30 and TRBJ2-7, with 7 bases lining up with TRBD2. The CDR3 covers 12 residues. After removal of 5 bases from V and 4 bases from J, the junction contained 5 bases not matched to a gene. Germline CDR1 GTSNPN, CDR2 SVGIG (reference sequence). The CDR3, as DNA: TGTGCCTGGGACCTGGGGGGGTACGAGCAGTACTTC. It codes for CAWDLGGYEQYF.